A selection of T cell receptor beta chains follows, all from one sample in a study of cytomegalovirus exposure and HLA in healthy donors. Measured with immunoSEQ multiplex PCR; TCRdb has only the in-frame clones, and not every one. The sample holds some 170,000 clones, roughly 80% seen once. Sequencing input: PBMCs. These receptors were collected from a woman between 45 and 60 years old in good health and CMV-seronegative. The CDR3 runs from the conserved cysteine through the conserved F or W. The D gene is left open where the match is weak. Clone size is given for some rows only: seen once, a few or many times, or a class if the clone is expanded.

j_call	clone_size	v_call	d_call	cdr3_aa	cdr3_nt
TRBJ2-1	-	TRBV28	-	CASRGAFYNEQFF	TGTGCCAGCAGGGGGGCCTTCTACAATGAGCAGTTCTTC
TRBJ2-3	-	TRBV25-1	-	CASSENLGPEGTDMQYF	TGTGCCAGCAGTGAAAACCTGGGTCCCGAAGGTACAGATATGCAGTATTTT
TRBJ1-3	-	TRBV5-1	-	CASSLGGLGNTIYF	TGCGCCAGCAGCTTGGGGGGGCTAGGAAACACCATATATTTT
TRBJ1-6	-	TRBV4-3	-	CASSQDRGNSPLHF	TGCGCCAGCAGCCAAGATAGGGGAAATTCACCCCTCCACTTT
TRBJ1-4	few	TRBV4-3	TRBD1	CASSHSDRDEKLFF	TGCGCCAGCAGCCATTCCGACAGGGATGAAAAACTGTTTTTT
TRBJ1-6	few	TRBV19	-	CASSMEQGSTSPLHF	TGTGCCAGTAGTATGGAGCAGGGAAGCACTTCACCCCTCCACTTT
TRBJ2-1	few	TRBV27	-	CASSLLGSRKNEQFF	TGTGCCAGCAGTCTCCTAGGGAGTCGGAAAAATGAGCAGTTCTTC
TRBJ2-7	once	TRBV28	TRBD1	CASSGDRRGSYEQYF	TGTGCCAGCAGTGGGGACAGGAGGGGCTCCTACGAGCAGTACTTC
TRBJ1-5	few	TRBV2	-	CASSGTVWGKGNQPQHF	TGTGCCAGCAGTGGGACAGTCTGGGGGAAAGGCAATCAGCCCCAGCATTTT
TRBJ2-1	-	TRBV9	-	CASSVELAGGNEQFF	TGTGCCAGCAGCGTAGAACTAGCAGGTGGCAATGAGCAGTTCTTC
TRBJ2-1	-	TRBV2	TRBD2	CASSALIPGLGKDEQFF	TGTGCCAGCAGTGCCCTAATACCGGGACTAGGGAAAGATGAGCAGTTCTTC
TRBJ2-3	-	TRBV7-2	TRBD2	CASSLSSGGAADTQYF	TGTGCCAGCAGCTTATCCAGCGGGGGGGCCGCAGATACGCAGTATTTT
TRBJ1-1	-	TRBV9	-	CASSGGLGRNTEAFF	TGTGCCAGCAGCGGTGGGCTCGGGAGGAACACTGAAGCTTTCTTT
TRBJ1-1	once	TRBV15	-	CATSRAQGTEAFF	TGTGCCACCAGCAGAGCCCAGGGCACTGAAGCTTTCTTT
TRBJ1-5	-	TRBV16	TRBD1	CASSRQGGNQPQHF	TGTGCCAGCAGTCGACAGGGGGGCAATCAGCCCCAGCATTTT
TRBJ1-4	-	TRBV5-1	-	CASSLAGETNEKLFF	TGCGCCAGCAGCTTGGCGGGGGAGACTAATGAAAAACTGTTTTTT
TRBJ2-5	-	TRBV6-1	-	CASSEATSQETQYF	TGTGCCAGCAGTGAAGCGACTAGTCAAGAGACCCAGTACTTC
TRBJ1-1	-	TRBV9	-	CASSVTPYSGAEAFF	TGTGCCAGCAGCGTGACACCATATTCAGGGGCTGAAGCTTTCTTT
TRBJ1-1	-	TRBV4-3	-	CASSQDWATEAFF	TGCGCCAGCAGCCAAGATTGGGCCACTGAAGCTTTCTTT
TRBJ2-3	-	TRBV4-2	-	CASSQDLSDTQYF	TGTGCCAGCAGCCAAGATCTATCAGATACGCAGTATTTT
TRBJ2-5	-	TRBV5-4	-	CASSLVSEETQYF	TGTGCCAGCAGCTTGGTGTCAGAAGAGACCCAGTACTTC
TRBJ2-1	-	TRBV18	-	CASSPSYEQFF	TGTGCCAGCTCACCATCCTATGAGCAGTTCTTC